This T cell receptor (beta chain) was found in a study of cytomegalovirus exposure and HLA in healthy donors. Germline V gene sequence: CDR1 SGHAT, CDR2 FQNNGV. Unmatched junction bases numbered 13, after V lost 6 bases and J lost 5 bases. The CDR3 has 17 amino acids. PCR amplification relied on 60 Vbeta primers (plus 13 Jbeta primers). Per the authors' pipeline: In a later analysis, roughly 10 million of tens of millions of unique beta chains occurred in at least two donors. The data were produced by immunoSEQ multiplex PCR, yet TCRdb's version contains in-frame clones alone and is incomplete. V and J calls and clone size are copied from that table; D and trimming were computed from the DNA. The repertoire shows around 44,000 clones; the top ten hold about 6%.

The V gene is TRBV11-2, the J gene TRBJ2-1; 10 bases agree with TRBD2. This TCR derives from a male donor in good health and CMV-seropositive. Sequencing was carried out using PBMCs. The CDR3 is CASRGSGGVLRDNEQFF. The CDR3 nucleotides read TGTGCCAGCAGGGGAAGCGGGGGGGTCTTACGGGACAATGAGCAGTTCTTC.